This entry concerns a single TCR beta chain. The source of the sample is a study of blood T cell repertoires in COVID-19. The wider study: Acute and convalescent COVID-19 samples came from the United States, Italy and Spain. T cells, B-cell-depleted T cells, or PBMCs supplied cDNA or gDNA.

As processed by the authors: Quantification of nucleated cells was approximated via reference gene primer amplification. The protocol was immunoSEQ multiplex PCR, while the TCRdb copy is restricted to in-frame clones and leaves out a portion. The DNA gave D and trimming, while V, J and clone size come from that table. The data hold about 120,000 clones, with 78% observed a single time. CDR1 LGHNA and CDR2 YNFKEQ come from the germline V gene. V shed 5 bases, J shed 10 bases, and the junction held 6 bases outside the gene matches. This CDR3 is built from 14 residues. The receptor's source is a man between 65 and 80 years old with acute or convalescent COVID-19. The chain couples TRBV4-2 to TRBJ1-3; 12 bases line up with TRBD1. Sequencing used peripheral blood. The CDR3 sequence: CASSTPGQGATIYF. In DNA form, the CDR3 reads TGTGCCAGCAGCACGCCGGGACAGGGGGCAACCATATATTTT.